This TCR beta chain was obtained from a study of T-cell reconstitution after alpha-beta-depleted transplantation in children. This clonotype has a count of ten or more. Preparation of the TCRbeta library involved a method that used unique molecular identifiers. From the PCR reads, TCRdb called clonotypes with MiXCR, one entry per CDR3 protein. The profile shows about 640,000 distinct CDR3 sequences, around 17% of them singletons. Germline CDR1 SQVTM, CDR2 ANQGSEA. The CDR3 consists of 14 residues. With 4 bases removed from V and 2 bases from J, the gap between germline ends came to 13 bases. The sequence derives from a human donor who donated a stem cell graft to a child with acute myeloid leukemia. The chain combines TRBV29-1 with TRBJ2-3; D possibly corresponds to TRBD2 (6 bases). The source was PBMCs from the stem cell graft donor, collected from the stem cell graft. CDR3 amino acids: CSVGPEGPTDTQYF. Written as DNA, the CDR3 is TGCAGCGTTGGACCGGAGGGGCCCACAGATACGCAGTATTTT.